This T cell receptor beta chain came from a study of response to subunit inactivated influenza vaccine (dated by TCRdb to 2016 to 2019). Regarding the research as a whole: Deep quantitative profiling of the T cell receptor repertoire was used in the study to follow responses to a trivalent subunit inactivated influenza vaccine.

There are 17 amino acids in the CDR3, from cysteine to phenylalanine inclusive. The only DNA kept is the CDR3, 51 bases in frame from the first base. Trimming takes 0 bases from V and 4 bases from J, and the germline ends sit 17 bases apart. Sequences MNHEY (CDR1) and SMNVEV (CDR2) are obtained from the germline V gene (reference sequence). The library relied on RT-PCR. Sequenced using an Illumina HiSeq 2500. Starting from the raw public reads, TCRdb applied fastp trimming at Q25, assembled clones with MiXCR and retained in-frame beta chains. Rows are unified per CDR3 protein, each entry keeping the most common DNA and genes. Counted in this sample were over 650,000 distinct CDR3 sequences; less than 20% of them appeared once. The top ten clones comprise approximately 10% of the sample. Broader findings and caveats from the paper: The authors suggested that each seasonal influenza vaccination may recruit only a limited number of new T cells.

Only a few counts were recorded for this clonotype. The antigen this receptor binds is unknown. Base qualities are missing; no much larger clone stands one base away. Recombination connected TRBV27 to TRBJ2-3; no D gene is confidently identified. The starting material was PBMCs from blood, obtained about 5 days after vaccination. This sequence originates from a man aged 45-65 years who received an inactivated influenza vaccine. Donor details come from another sample of the same person, matched by shared clones. The CDR3 has the sequence CASSLSGSPHRADTQYF. Read as DNA, the sequence is TGTGCCAGCAGTTTATCGGGGTCACCTCATCGGGCAGATACGCAGTATTTT.